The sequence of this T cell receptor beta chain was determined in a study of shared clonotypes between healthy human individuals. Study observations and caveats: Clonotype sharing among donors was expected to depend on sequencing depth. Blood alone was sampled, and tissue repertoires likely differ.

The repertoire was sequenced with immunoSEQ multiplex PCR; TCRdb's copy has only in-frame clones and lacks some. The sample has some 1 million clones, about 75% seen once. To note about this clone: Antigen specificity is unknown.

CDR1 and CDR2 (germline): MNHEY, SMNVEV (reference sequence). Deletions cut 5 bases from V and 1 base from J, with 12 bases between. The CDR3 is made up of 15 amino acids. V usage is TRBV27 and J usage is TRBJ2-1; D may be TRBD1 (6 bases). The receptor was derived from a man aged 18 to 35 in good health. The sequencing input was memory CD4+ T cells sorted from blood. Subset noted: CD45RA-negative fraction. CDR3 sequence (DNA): TGTGCCAGCAGTCTTAAACAGGGTTCCTACAATGAGCAGTTCTTC. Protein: CASSLKQGSYNEQFF.